This T cell receptor beta chain emerged from a study of beta chain features in type 1 diabetes. Overall study results and limits: At VDJ recombination sites, type 1 diabetes patients had fewer insertions and more deleted nucleotides.

As every portion of the isolated RNA was reverse transcribed, the sequencing read expressed TCRB transcripts. Clones were sequenced by immunoSEQ multiplex PCR, and TCRdb holds only the in-frame ones, with some missing. This sample has a few hundred thousand clones; approximately 9.9% occur once, and the top ten carry 0.015% to 0.02%. The CDR3 is 15 amino acids. The germline CDR1 and CDR2 sequences are LGHNA and YSLEER. Trimming removed 0 bases at V and 4 bases at J, with 12 bases between. There are a few counts of this clone. The antigen remains undetermined. The sequenced material came from naive CD4+ T cells from blood. The rearrangement uses TRBV4-3 and TRBJ2-5; D not resolved. The clonotype was recovered from a woman aged 25 to 39 in good health. CDR3: CASSQDFRTGETQYF. The CDR3 bases are TGCGCCAGCAGCCAAGATTTCCGAACGGGAGAGACCCAGTACTTC.